In this sample, the clone carrying this TCR beta chain turned up many times. Germline loops: CDR1 SGHTA, CDR2 FQGNSA. The CDR3 has 13 amino acids. Trimming cost V 5 bases and J 4 bases; bases outside gene matches: 5. As for time point: pre-sensitization, week 0. The treatment: therapeutic diphenylcyclopropenone sensitization with weekly scalp DPC. This entry comes from a study of human T cells and chemical hapten exposure. TCRdb processed the RACE reads anew with MiXCR; each CDR3 protein has one entry. The sample consists of about 300,000 distinct CDR3 sequences, around 5.5% of them appearing once. V is TRBV7-2 and J is TRBJ2-7, with 7 bases matching TRBD1. Sequences were derived from whole blood, sampled in connection with sensitization to the hapten diphenylcyclopropenone (DPC). This TCR was sampled from a woman aged 18-29 years with alopecia areata. Some clones in this sample may be carry-over from other donors' samples. The CDR3 DNA reads TGTGCCAGCAGCCGCTCACAGGGGTACGAGCAGTACTTC. This gives the protein CASSRSQGYEQYF.